The rows below give T cell receptor beta chains drawn from one sample of a study of T cells after posttransplantation cyclophosphamide. Libraries were prepared by immunoSEQ multiplex PCR; TCRdb keeps only in-frame clonotypes and omits some of them. The sample contains 13,000 or so clones, none of them singletons. The specimen was PBMCs. These receptors all stem from a woman in her 40s in good health, CMV-negative, and a related stem cell transplant donor. Both conserved end residues are part of each CDR3. The D gene is left open where the match is weak. Only part of the rows carry a size: once, few, many, or a class if the clone is expanded.

CDR3 protein,CDR3 DNA,clone size,J gene,D gene,V gene
CASSLILRGYSGRPPPETQYF,TGTGCCAGCAGTTTAATACTCAGGGGTTATAGCGGGAGGCCTCCCCCAGAGACCCAGTACTTC,-,TRBJ2-5,TRBD2,TRBV12-3/TRBV12-4
CASSMTGGANTEAFF,TGTGCCAGCAGCATGACAGGGGGCGCGAACACTGAAGCTTTCTTT,many,TRBJ1-1,TRBD1,TRBV12-3/TRBV12-4
CASSRFRDSQRSEQFF,TGTGCCAGCAGCCGATTCCGGGACTCCCAGAGGAGTGAGCAGTTCTTC,many,TRBJ2-1,-,TRBV14
CASTLSLAKNIQYF,TGTGCCAGCACCCTCAGTTTAGCCAAAAACATTCAGTACTTC,many,TRBJ2-4,-,TRBV28
CASQTGTMNTEAFF,TGTGCCAGCCAGACAGGGACCATGAACACTGAAGCTTTCTTT,medium-sized,TRBJ1-1,TRBD1,TRBV19
CSVVGNSNTGELFF,TGCAGCGTTGTTGGTAACTCGAACACCGGGGAGCTGTTTTTT,-,TRBJ2-2,-,TRBV29-1
CASRLDSYSNQPQHF,TGTGCCAGCAGACTTGACAGCTATAGCAATCAGCCCCAGCATTTT,many,TRBJ1-5,-,TRBV6-5
CASNKRRGGFDGYTF,TGTGCCAGCAATAAACGAAGAGGGGGCTTCGATGGCTACACCTTC,many,TRBJ1-2,TRBD1,TRBV6-5
CATQDRALAKNIQYF,TGTGCCACCCAGGACAGGGCTTTAGCCAAAAACATTCAGTACTTC,many,TRBJ2-4,TRBD1,TRBV19
CASSSTGTGIFSPLHF,TGTGCCAGCAGCAGCACCGGGACAGGTATTTTTTCACCCCTCCACTTT,many,TRBJ1-6,TRBD1,TRBV13
CASTQGNEQYF,TGTGCCAGCACACAGGGTAACGAGCAGTACTTC,-,TRBJ2-7,-,TRBV12-3/TRBV12-4
CASSLVAGAGGNTIYF,TGTGCCAGCAGCTTGGTGGCGGGGGCAGGTGGAAACACCATATATTTT,medium-sized,TRBJ1-3,-,TRBV5-6
CASSEFGGTGGLAQYF,TGTGCCAGCAGTGAATTCGGGGGGACAGGGGGCCTTGCGCAGTATTTT,many,TRBJ2-3,TRBD1,TRBV6-1
CASSSPGSTREQYF,TGTGCCAGCAGCTCACCAGGGAGCACGAGGGAGCAGTACTTC,many,TRBJ2-7,-,TRBV5-6
CASSLRGQGTDTQYF,TGTGCCAGCAGCTTAAGAGGACAGGGCACAGATACGCAGTATTTT,many,TRBJ2-3,TRBD1,TRBV7-9
CATLPQGNEQFF,TGTGCCACTCTACCGCAGGGCAATGAGCAGTTCTTC,medium-sized,TRBJ2-1,-,TRBV6-6
CASTLGAGGGEQYF,TGCGCCAGCACCCTGGGGGCAGGGGGCGGCGAGCAGTACTTC,many,TRBJ2-7,TRBD1,TRBV5-1
CASSQVPYNEQFF,TGCGCCAGCAGCCAAGTCCCATACAATGAGCAGTTCTTC,many,TRBJ2-1,-,TRBV4-3
CASIHSPGSGGNEQFF,TGTGCCAGCATCCATTCACCGGGAAGCGGGGGCAATGAGCAGTTCTTC,many,TRBJ2-1,TRBD2,TRBV7-6
CASSNHGQLEAFF,TGTGCCAGCAGTAACCACGGACAACTTGAAGCTTTCTTT,many,TRBJ1-1,-,TRBV12-3/TRBV12-4
CASSLDGGNEKLFF,TGTGCCAGCAGCTTGGACGGGGGAAATGAAAAACTGTTTTTT,medium-sized,TRBJ1-4,-,TRBV5-4
CASSLSGETQYF,TGTGCCAGCAGCTTATCAGGGGAGACCCAGTACTTC,many,TRBJ2-5,-,TRBV11-3
CASRRTRDNEQFF,TGTGCCAGCAGAAGAACCCGGGACAATGAGCAGTTCTTC,many,TRBJ2-1,-,TRBV6-5
CASSEQGRNYGYTF,TGTGCCAGCAGTGAACAGGGTAGGAACTATGGCTACACCTTC,many,TRBJ1-2,-,TRBV6-1
CASSEQGSSTDTQYF,TGTGCCAGCAGTGAACAGGGCTCTAGCACAGATACGCAGTATTTT,-,TRBJ2-3,-,TRBV6-1
CASSFETAYEQYF,TGTGCCAGCAGTTTTGAGACAGCCTACGAGCAGTACTTC,many,TRBJ2-7,-,TRBV12-3/TRBV12-4
CASISGQDYYNQQFF,TGTGCCAGCATTTCAGGACAGGACTACTACAATCAGCAGTTCTTC,many,TRBJ2-1,-,TRBV28
CASSRGNRDFLGYTF,TGTGCCAGCAGCCGCGGAAACCGGGACTTTTTGGGCTACACCTTC,many,TRBJ1-2,-,TRBV9